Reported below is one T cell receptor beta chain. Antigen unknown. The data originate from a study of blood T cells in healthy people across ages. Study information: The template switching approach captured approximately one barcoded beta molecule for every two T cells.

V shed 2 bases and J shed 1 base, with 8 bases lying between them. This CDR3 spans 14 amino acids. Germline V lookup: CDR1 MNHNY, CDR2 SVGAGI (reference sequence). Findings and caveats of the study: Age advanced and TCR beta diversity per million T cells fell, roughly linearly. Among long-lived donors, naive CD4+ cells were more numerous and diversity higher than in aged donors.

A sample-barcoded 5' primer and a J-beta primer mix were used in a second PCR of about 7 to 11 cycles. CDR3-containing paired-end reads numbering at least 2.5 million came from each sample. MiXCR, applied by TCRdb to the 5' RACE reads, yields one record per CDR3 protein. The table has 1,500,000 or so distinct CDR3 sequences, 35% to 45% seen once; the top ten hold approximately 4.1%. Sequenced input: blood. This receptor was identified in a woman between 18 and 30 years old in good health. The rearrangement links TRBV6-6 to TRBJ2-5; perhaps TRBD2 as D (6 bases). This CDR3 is CASSYSSGQETQYF. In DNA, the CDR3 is TGTGCCAGCAGTTACAGTAGCGGCCAAGAGACCCAGTACTTC.